This TCR beta chain was sequenced for a study of preoperative IRX-2 immunotherapy in early breast cancer. In its sample, this clone was seen a few times. Germline lookup yields CDR1 MDHEN and CDR2 SYDVKM. Trimming took 4 bases from V and 5 from J, leaving 14 bases between them. The length of the CDR3 is 14 residues. Treatment described: preoperative locoregional IRX-2 cytokine immunotherapy. The repertoire was sequenced with immunoSEQ multiplex PCR; TCRdb's copy has only in-frame clones and lacks some. The sample holds 24,000 or so clones, just under 80% seen once. Sequenced material: lymph node tissue, taken before IRX-2 immunotherapy. V and J are TRBV28 and TRBJ1-2; no clear D. The receptor's source is a human donor with breast cancer. The CDR3 coding sequence is TGTGCCAGCAGTTCAACACGTCCATGGTATGGCTACACCTTC. Translating gives CASSSTRPWYGYTF.